A selection of T cell receptor beta chains follows, all from one sample in a study of tumor and adjacent non-tumor tissue in lung cancer. A single record per CDR3 protein comes from TCRdb applying MiXCR to the multiplex PCR reads. The sample has approximately 130,000 distinct CDR3 sequences; 55% to 75% are singletons. Material for sequencing was lung tumor tissue. The receptors derive from a man aged 25-45 years with non-small cell lung cancer. Each CDR3 is given with its conserved first and last residue. The D gene is left open where the match is weak. The size entry is marked missing in some rows and otherwise reads once, few, many or a size class.

clone_size	d_call	v_call	j_call	cdr3_nt	cdr3_aa
.	.	TRBV29-1	TRBJ1-2	TGCAGCACTTCGGACGGCCGGGTGTATGTCTACACCTTC	CSTSDGRVYVYTF
many	.	TRBV29-1	TRBJ2-2	TGCAGCGGGAGGCGGATCACCGGGGAGCTGTTTTTT	CSGRRITGELFF
.	.	TRBV11-1	TRBJ1-2	TGTTCCAGCAGCCTATCCCCGGTAGACGGCTACATCTTC	CSSSLSPVDGYIF
.	TRBD2	TRBV12-5	TRBJ2-1	TGTGCTAGTGGTTTAGACCTAGCGGGAGGGCCCTTCTCCTGCAATGAGCAGTTCTTC	CASGLDLAGGPFSCNEQFF
.	.	TRBV20-1	TRBJ1-1	TGCAGTGCCCCCCACCTCCACATGAACACCGAAGCTTTCTTT	CSAPHLHMNTEAFF
.	.	TRBV11-2	TRBJ1-4	TGTGCCAGCAGCTTAGAGGTGGGGAAGCTGTTATTT	CASSLEVGKLLF
many	TRBD1	TRBV4-2	TRBJ1-2	TGTGCCAGCAGCCAAGAGACAGGGACCTCTGGCTACACCTTC	CASSQETGTSGYTF
few	TRBD2	TRBV20-1	TRBJ2-3	TGTAGTGCCCGCCTTGCGACGGGAGGTAGCACAGATACGCAGTATTTT	CSARLATGGSTDTQYF
few	TRBD1	TRBV20-1	TRBJ1-3	TGCAGTGTTAGAGCAGGGGGCCCCGGAAACACCATATATTTT	CSVRAGGPGNTIYF
.	TRBD1	TRBV11-2	TRBJ2-7	TGTGCCAGCAGCCGAAGGACCGGGACAGGCGTCTCCTACGAGCAGTACTTC	CASSRRTGTGVSYEQYF
.	.	TRBV19	TRBJ2-2	TGTGCCAGTAGTCTTCAGACCCGCACCGGGGAGCTGTTTTTT	CASSLQTRTGELFF
few	.	TRBV11-3	TRBJ1-2	TGTGCCAGGAGCTTAACACCGGGGGGCTACACCTTC	CARSLTPGGYTF
.	TRBD2	TRBV4-3	TRBJ2-7	TGCACCAGCAGCCCAGTTGGGGACGGGGGGTTGTCCTACGAGCAGTACTTC	CTSSPVGDGGLSYEQYF
.	TRBD2	TRBV11-2	TRBJ2-5	TGTGGCAGCAGCATCAGCGGGATCCAGTACTTC	CGSSISGIQYF
medium-sized	.	TRBV29-1	TRBJ2-2	TGCAGCGCAGCCCGGTCCGCGAACACCGGGGAGCTGTTTTTT	CSAARSANTGELFF
many	.	TRBV28	TRBJ2-5	TGTGCCAGCAGTTTTTTAGGGGGAGAGACCCAGTACTTC	CASSFLGGETQYF
once	.	TRBV6-5	TRBJ2-7	TGTGCCAGTAGTTACGGCGTGAACATCTACGAGCAGTACTTC	CASSYGVNIYEQYF
.	TRBD1	TRBV20-1	TRBJ2-5	TGCAGTGCCAGAACAAGACAGGGGGCGCGGGAGACCCAGTACTTC	CSARTRQGARETQYF
many	.	TRBV20-1	TRBJ1-6	TGCAGTGCTAGCGGGGACGGGAGCTCCTATAATTCACCCCTCCACTTT	CSASGDGSSYNSPLHF
.	.	TRBV20-1	TRBJ1-2	TGCAGTGCTAGAGATGGGGGGGATTCAAGAACAAGGTATGGCTACACCTTC	CSARDGGDSRTRYGYTF
.	.	TRBV29-1	TRBJ1-1	TGCAGTATCCTGGTGCGTAACACTGAAGCTTTCTTT	CSILVRNTEAFF
.	.	TRBV6-5	TRBJ1-1	TGTGCCAGCAGCAACCGTGAGTACACTGAAGCTTTCTTT	CASSNREYTEAFF
.	.	TRBV11-2	TRBJ1-6	TGTGCCAGCAGCCTCATGGGTGGGGTCGGTAGTTCACCCCTCCACTTT	CASSLMGGVGSSPLHF
.	.	TRBV9	TRBJ1-1	TGTGCCAGCGGCGTACTTGGGGGTGGTGACACTGAAGCATTCTTT	CASGVLGGGDTEAFF
many	.	TRBV6-2/TRBV6-3	TRBJ1-5	TGTGCCAGCAACCATGGCAGCAATCAGCCCCAGCATTTT	CASNHGSNQPQHF
.	.	TRBV11-2	TRBJ2-1	TGTGCTAGCAGCGCGAGACTAAGAGTGAACAATGAGCAGTTCTTC	CASSARLRVNNEQFF